These 21 T cell receptor beta chains originate from one sample sequenced in a study of monozygotic twins with inflammatory bowel disease. TCRdb reprocessed the 5' RACE reads; each CDR3 protein has one entry and no DNA is given. Recorded for this sample: about 450,000 distinct CDR3 sequences. Specimen: blood. The receptors stem from a human donor with ulcerative colitis or Crohn's disease, or a healthy co-twin of an affected twin (not recorded which).

This chain links TRBV9 with TRBJ2-5; lacking DNA, the TRBD1 call made by TCRdb goes unchecked. CDR3 length equals 15 residues. Germline CDR1 SGDLS, CDR2 YYNGEE. CDR3 residues: CASKQGQGLQETQYF.

This chain links TRBV5-1 with TRBJ1-1. Germline-derived CDR1 and CDR2 are SGHRS and YFSETQ. The CDR3 covers 16 residues. Here the CDR3 reads CASSLNPSGGNTEAFF.

The chain carries TRBV7-2 and TRBJ2-5; TCRdb lists TRBD1, though no DNA is available to test this call. CDR1 is SGHTA and CDR2 is FQGNSA in the germline V gene. The CDR3 extends over 15 amino acids. The CDR3 loop reads CASSLGTGRKETQYF.

The V gene is TRBV12-3 or TRBV12-4, the J gene TRBJ1-5. The CDR3 spans 13 residues. CDR3 loop: CASSLLGYQPQHF.

V usage is TRBV6-5 and J usage is TRBJ1-4; TCRdb's D call of TRBD1 is untestable without DNA. Germline lookup yields CDR1 MNHEY and CDR2 SVGAGI. The CDR3 has 15 amino acids. The CDR3 reads CASSSPGQGNEKLFF.

V and J are TRBV20-1 and TRBJ1-1. This CDR3 is built from 14 residues. Germline V gene data show CDR1 as DFQATT and CDR2 as SNEGSKA (reference sequence). The CDR3 here is CSARGVAWNTEAFF.

The chain carries TRBV7-9 and TRBJ2-1. This CDR3 comprises 15 residues. CDR1 SEHNR and CDR2 FQNEAQ come from the germline V gene (reference sequence). The CDR3 reads CASSAQRTSYNEQFF.

The chain uses TRBV7-2 and TRBJ2-3; there is no DNA to check the TCRdb D call of TRBD2. Looked up from germline, CDR1 is SGHTA and CDR2 is FQGNSA. CDR3 length: 17 amino acids. CDR3 in amino acids: CASSSIMAGGPGDTQYF.

The chain employs TRBV3-1 and TRBJ2-1. The CDR3 is 13 residues long. Germline V gene sequence: CDR1 LGHDT, CDR2 YNNKEL (reference sequence). The CDR3 spells CASSHPLRDEQFF.

The V call is TRBV14, the J call TRBJ2-7; TCRdb's D gene call, TRBD1, goes unchecked for lack of DNA. The CDR3 runs to 14 residues. Germline V CDR1 and CDR2: SGHDN, FVKESK. Here the CDR3 reads CASSQRTGEYEQYF.

This chain joins TRBV20-1 and TRBJ1-5; the TCRdb call, TRBD1, lacks DNA for checking. Germline V gene lookup returns CDR1 DFQATT and CDR2 SNEGSKA (reference sequence). The CDR3 contains 12 residues. The chain's CDR3 is CSAQDRVQPQHF.

V is TRBV4-3 and J is TRBJ1-2; TCRdb proposes TRBD1, but this gene call is untestable without DNA. This CDR3 comprises 16 residues. CDR1 and CDR2 from the germline V gene are LGHNA and YSLEER. CDR3 residues: CASSQDLRQGYDGYTF.

This chain links TRBV9 with TRBJ1-3. Germline values: CDR1 SGDLS, CDR2 YYNGEE. The CDR3 contains 16 residues. CDR3 in amino acids: CASSVDGPSSGNTIYF.

The chain employs TRBV19 and TRBJ2-3; TCRdb selects TRBD1, and the lack of DNA leaves this call unchecked. The germline CDR1 and CDR2 sequences are LNHDA and SQIVND (reference sequence). This CDR3 spans 14 amino acids. The CDR3 is CASKSGPWTDTQYF.

This chain connects TRBV6-1 to TRBJ2-1; TCRdb gives TRBD1 as the D gene, but with no DNA this cannot be confirmed. Germline-derived CDR1 and CDR2 are MNHNS and SASEGT. The CDR3 totals 14 residues. The CDR3 here is CASSQGQGRSEQFF.

CDR3 loop: CASSQEALRGYNEQFF. The rearrangement uses TRBV6-1 and TRBJ2-1; TCRdb outputs TRBD2, but without DNA this stays unchecked. Germline values: CDR1 MNHNS, CDR2 SASEGT. The CDR3 has 16 residues.

This sequence joins TRBV7-2 and TRBJ2-1; as DNA is missing, the TRBD2 call by TCRdb cannot be tested. This CDR3 region has 15 residues. Per germline, CDR1 SGHTA and CDR2 FQGNSA. The CDR3: CASSLNGRVNNEQFF.

The CDR3 loop reads CASRYRDSNTGELFF. V gene TRBV6-5 combines with J gene TRBJ2-2. Germline loops: CDR1 MNHEY, CDR2 SVGAGI. This CDR3 is built from 15 residues.

V and J are TRBV20-1 and TRBJ2-1; TCRdb indicates TRBD1, and absent DNA this call remains unverified. Germline assignment: CDR1 DFQATT and CDR2 SNEGSKA (reference sequence). This CDR3 spans 15 amino acids. The chain's CDR3 is CSARGGQGAYNEQFF.

V gene TRBV9 combines with J gene TRBJ2-7; TCRdb picks TRBD1, but there is no DNA to check that call. This CDR3 comprises 15 residues. Germline loops: CDR1 SGDLS, CDR2 YYNGEE. The CDR3 sequence is CASSATGRPTYEQYF. Based on the CDR3 plus reference TRBV9 and TRBJ2-7, the full variable domain is DSGVTQTPKHLITATGQRVTLRCSPRSGDLSVYWYQQSLDQGLQFLIQYYNGEERAKGNILERFSAQQFPDLHSELNLSSLELGDSALYFCASSATGRPTYEQYFGPGTRLTVT.

This chain joins TRBV27 and TRBJ2-7; as DNA is missing, the TRBD1 call by TCRdb cannot be tested. Germline V gene sequence: CDR1 MNHEY, CDR2 SMNVEV (reference sequence). The CDR3 contains 13 residues. The CDR3 here is CASSFLGAYEQYF.